The clone carrying this T cell receptor beta chain was detected a few times. Its antigen is not known. The authors drew about 9.9 milliliters of peripheral blood from each donor. Through a sample-barcoded 5' primer and a J-beta primer mix, a second PCR was run for roughly 7 to 11 cycles. Each CDR3 protein is one row after TCRdb ran MiXCR on the 5' RACE reads. The table lists about 680,000 distinct CDR3 sequences, 45% to 50% of them singletons, with about 32% in the top ten. The sample comes from a study of blood T cells in healthy people across ages. General study findings and limits: Among long-lived donors, naive CD4+ cells were more numerous and diversity higher than in aged donors.

Sequencing was done on a sample of blood. The receptor's source is a woman aged 55-75 years in good health.

The CDR3, as DNA: TGCGCCAGCAGCTTGGATTTAAATTATGAGCAGTTCTTC. This gives the protein CASSLDLNYEQFF. This rearrangement joins TRBV5-1 to TRBJ2-1; D unresolved. In germline, CDR1 is SGHRS, CDR2 YFSETQ. V was shortened by 0 bases and J by 8 bases, with 9 bases between the two germline ends. The CDR3 consists of 13 residues. The complete variable domain, with remaining parts taken from reference TRBV5-1 and TRBJ2-1, reads KAGVTQTPRYLIKTRGQQVTLSCSPISGHRSVSWYQQTPGQGLQFLFEYFSETQRNKGNFPGRFSGRQFSNSRSEMNVSTLELGDSALYLCASSLDLNYEQFFGPGTRLTVL.